One sample yielded the 28 T cell receptor beta chains listed below, sequenced in a study of T cells in Graves' hyperthyroidism and ophthalmopathy. Template material for amplifying TCR beta CDR3 regions consisted of RNA transcripts. The HTBI set primed first-round TCR CDR3 RT-PCR. In TCRdb, the multiplex PCR reads were re-called with MiXCR into one record per CDR3 protein. The sample consists of 620,000 or so distinct CDR3 sequences, about 14% of them appearing once. Material: blood. These receptors came from a woman aged 45-60 years with Graves' ophthalmopathy.

This chain connects TRBV19 to TRBJ1-1; D gene uncertain. Germline CDR1 LNHDA, CDR2 SQIVND (reference sequence). CDR3 length: 15 residues. Trimming removed 1 base from V and 1 base from J, with 10 bases in between. The CDR3 loop reads CASSIGRRQNTEAFF. As DNA, the CDR3 is TGTGCCAGTAGTATAGGAAGACGGCAGAACACTGAAGCTTTCTTT.

The J gene is TRBJ1-5, the V gene TRBV28; D remains unclear. V lost 4 bases and J lost 9, with 13 bases in between. Germline V gives CDR1 MDHEN, CDR2 SYDVKM. CDR3 size: 13 residues. The CDR3 reads CASSSADMRPQHF. Written as DNA, the CDR3 is TGTGCCAGCAGTTCCGCCGACATGCGGCCCCAGCATTTT.

This clonotype was counted at least ten times. The V gene is TRBV7-8, the J gene TRBJ2-7; D not resolved. The germline V gene encodes CDR1 SGHVS and CDR2 FQNEAQ. The CDR3 contains 14 residues. Trimming took off 3 bases at V and 9 bases at J, with 18 bases between the two ends. The CDR3 DNA is TGTGCCAGCAGCTTTTTAAGGTTCCGTGGTGGGCAGTACTTC. Its translation is CASSFLRFRGGQYF.

This clonotype was counted a few times. The J gene is TRBJ1-3, the V gene TRBV5-1; no definite D call. V was shortened by 0 bases and J by 0 bases, with 7 bases between the two germline ends. The CDR3 is made up of 15 amino acids. CDR1 SGHRS and CDR2 YFSETQ come from the germline V gene. The CDR3 is CASSLATYSGNTIYF. CDR3 bases: TGCGCCAGCAGCTTGGCGACCTACTCTGGAAACACCATATATTTT.

In its sample, this clonotype was seen a few times. This clone may be a read error of a much larger clone one base away. This rearrangement joins TRBV28 to TRBJ2-3; TRBD1 is a possible D gene (6 bases). Between the trimmed V and J ends, which lost 3 bases and 1 base, there was a span of 11 bases. In germline, CDR1 is MDHEN, CDR2 SYDVKM. The CDR3 runs 15 residues. CDR3 in amino acids: CASSLGTQCTDTQYF. CDR3 DNA: TGTGCCAGCAGTTTGGGGACACAGTGCACAGATACGCAGTATTTT. Looking up the rest from reference TRBV28 and TRBJ2-3 gives the full variable domain: DVKVTQSSRYLVKRTGEKVFLECVQDMDHENMFWYRQDPGLGLRLIYFSYDVKMKEKGDIPEGYSVSREKKERFSLILESASTNQTSMYLCASSLGTQCTDTQYFGPGTRLTVL.

At least ten counts were recorded for this clonotype. The rearrangement links TRBV7-9 to TRBJ1-2; D is uncertain. Trimming cost V 5 bases and J 8 bases, with 15 bases left between them. Per germline, CDR1 SEHNR and CDR2 FQNEAQ (reference sequence). The CDR3 consists of 13 residues. The CDR3 loop reads CASSLLQSGGYTF. CDR3 nucleotides: TGTGCCAGCAGCCTATTACAGAGCGGGGGCTACACCTTC.

This clonotype was found a few times. The V call is TRBV4-1, the J call TRBJ1-3, with D maybe TRBD1 (5 bases). Germline assignment: CDR1 MGHRA and CDR2 YSYEKL. V was trimmed by 1 base and J by 0 bases, leaving 19 bases between them. This CDR3 spans 19 amino acids. CDR3 amino acids: CASSQVLRRGAGSGNTIYF. CDR3 nucleotide sequence: TGCGCCAGCAGCCAAGTTCTCCGTAGGGGCGCGGGCTCTGGAAACACCATATATTTT.

This clonotype turned up a few times. This sequence joins TRBV27 and TRBJ2-1; the D gene is possibly TRBD1 (5 bases). Germline V gene data show CDR1 as MNHEY and CDR2 as SMNVEV (reference sequence). V lost 3 bases and J 6 bases, leaving 15 bases between the germline ends. This CDR3 has 15 amino acids. CDR3 bases: TGTGCCAGCAGTTTCTGGCAGGGTGTCAGCAATGAGCAGTTCTTC. Translation gives CASSFWQGVSNEQFF.

Ten or more counts support this clonotype. J is TRBJ2-5 and V is TRBV7-2, with 9 bases aligning to TRBD1. This CDR3 region has 15 residues. The trim removed 6 bases at V and 1 base at J, leaving 6 bases unmatched. Germline V lookup: CDR1 SGHTA, CDR2 FQGNSA. CDR3 residues: CASRNGQGPQETQYF. CDR3 DNA: TGTGCCAGCAGAAATGGACAGGGGCCCCAAGAGACCCAGTACTTC.

This clonotype was observed many times. V is TRBV28 and J is TRBJ2-7; 8 nucleotides align to TRBD1. Trimming cost V 8 bases and J 2 bases; bases outside gene matches: 8. CDR1 is MDHEN, CDR2 SYDVKM, per germline. The CDR3 is made up of 14 amino acids. The CDR3 sequence is CASLSSGQAYEQYF. The CDR3 coding sequence is TGTGCCAGCTTATCCTCGGGACAGGCCTACGAGCAGTACTTC.

The table lists this clonotype with many counts. This chain connects TRBV7-8 to TRBJ2-3, with 12 positions matching TRBD2. After removal of 1 base from V and 7 bases from J, the junction contained 6 bases not matched to a gene. CDR3 length equals 16 residues. Looked up from germline, CDR1 is SGHVS and CDR2 is FQNEAQ. In DNA, the CDR3 is TGTGCCAGCAGCTTAGTGACTAGCGGGAGATCCTATACGCAGTATTTT. Translated, it gives CASSLVTSGRSYTQYF.

This clonotype has only a few counts. V is TRBV11-2 and J is TRBJ2-3, with unresolved D. The CDR3 loop spans 12 amino acids. In germline, CDR1 is SGHAT, CDR2 FQNNGV. Trimming stripped 4 bases from V and 6 bases from J, with 8 bases between. CDR3 amino acids: CASSSGLDTQYF. Written as DNA, the CDR3 is TGTGCCAGCAGCTCGGGTTTGGATACGCAGTATTTT.

This clonotype was counted only a few times. The J gene is TRBJ1-2, the V gene TRBV7-9; the D gene is possibly TRBD1 (6 bases). Germline CDR1 is SEHNR and CDR2 is FQNEAQ (reference sequence). Trimming took off 6 bases at V and 0 bases at J, with 11 bases between the two ends. The CDR3 is 14 residues long. Here the CDR3 DNA reads TGTGCCAGCAGTCGGGACATATCTAACTATGGCTACACCTTC. Amino acids: CASSRDISNYGYTF.

Ten or more counts support this clonotype. The V gene is TRBV28, the J gene TRBJ1-5, with D tentatively TRBD1 (6 bases). Trimming took 11 bases from V and 2 from J, leaving 10 bases between them. Germline loops: CDR1 MDHEN, CDR2 SYDVKM. The CDR3 loop spans 12 amino acids. The CDR3 region has the DNA TGTGCCGAGGGGGGCCGCAATCAGCCCCAGCATTTT. It yields the protein CAEGGRNQPQHF.

This clonotype was recorded at least ten times. CDR3 sequence: CAWRPYPSHSLLGYTF. The CDR3 DNA is TGTGCCTGGAGACCGTACCCCAGTCACTCGCTCTTGGGCTACACCTTC. The V call is TRBV30, the J call TRBJ1-2; D unresolved. This CDR3 spans 16 amino acids. CDR1 is GTSNPN, CDR2 SVGIG, per germline (reference sequence). Trimming removed 3 bases at V and 8 bases at J, with 25 bases between.

This clonotype was seen more than once but under ten times. The genes are TRBV29-1 and TRBJ1-3, with TRBD1 matching 8 bases. With 6 bases clipped from V and 2 bases from J, the junction kept 6 bases outside the gene matches. CDR3 length equals 14 residues. Per germline, CDR1 SQVTM and CDR2 ANQGSEA. The DNA of the CDR3 is TGCAGCGTAACAAGGACAGGGCCTGGAAACACCATATATTTT. As protein: CSVTRTGPGNTIYF.

This clonotype was detected many times. The rearrangement joins TRBV7-2 to TRBJ2-3, with D unresolved. V lost 5 bases, J lost 3 bases, and 6 bases lay in between. Germline loops: CDR1 SGHTA, CDR2 FQGNSA. This CDR3 is built from 12 residues. The CDR3 sequence is CASSRYTDTQYF. In nucleotides, the CDR3 is TGTGCCAGCAGCCGGTATACAGATACGCAGTATTTT.

This clonotype was detected a few times. The V call is TRBV29-1, the J call TRBJ2-7; 8 nucleotides match TRBD1. The CDR3 is 15 residues long. Per the germline V gene, CDR1 is SQVTM and CDR2 is ANQGSEA. V trimming: 1 base; J trimming: 2 bases; junction bases outside the gene matches: 7. The CDR3 spells CSVEGVTGVPYEQYF. The DNA of the CDR3 is TGCAGCGTTGAAGGGGTGACAGGGGTCCCCTACGAGCAGTACTTC.

In this sample, this clonotype turned up many times. Written as DNA, the CDR3 is TGTGCCAGCAGCCAAGATCGTCGGGGGACTAATGAAAAACTGTTTTTT. It codes for CASSQDRRGTNEKLFF. The chain carries TRBV3-1 and TRBJ1-4, with D tentatively TRBD1 (5 bases). The V gene's germline CDR1 is LGHDT and CDR2 YNNKEL (reference sequence). Deletions cut 0 bases from V and 2 bases from J, with 10 bases between. The CDR3 spans 16 residues.

This clonotype showed up just a few times. This chain connects TRBV6-1 to TRBJ2-2; possibly TRBD1 or TRBD2 for D (5 bases each). The germline V gene encodes CDR1 MNHNS and CDR2 SASEGT. The CDR3 sequence is 17 residues long. Trimming removed 2 bases from V and 5 bases from J, with 18 bases in between. DNA for the CDR3: TGTGCCAGCAGTGAACCCTACGGGACCTTGGGGACCGGGGAGCTGTTTTTT. Amino acid sequence: CASSEPYGTLGTGELFF.

The chain couples TRBV27 to TRBJ2-2; D possibly corresponds to TRBD1 (6 bases). The ends were cut back, 5 bases at V and 1 base at J, with 20 bases in the middle. This CDR3 is built from 18 residues. Germline V gene sequence: CDR1 MNHEY, CDR2 SMNVEV (reference sequence). CDR3 residues: CASSPLVQGMGNTGELFF. CDR3 coding DNA: TGTGCCAGCAGTCCGTTAGTACAGGGTATGGGGAACACCGGGGAGCTGTTTTTT.

This sequence joins TRBV14 and TRBJ2-1, with D perhaps TRBD1 (5 bases). The CDR3 runs 15 residues. The V gene's germline CDR1 is SGHDN and CDR2 FVKESK. The germline V and J ends were trimmed by 4 bases and 4 bases, with 14 bases remaining between them. CDR3 residues: CASSPQGLGYNEQFF. In DNA form, the CDR3 reads TGTGCCAGCAGCCCGCAGGGCCTAGGGTACAATGAGCAGTTCTTC.

In its sample, this clonotype was seen many times. The chain has TRBV30 and TRBJ1-3; 9 positions agree with TRBD1. V was pared by 4 bases and J by 8 bases, with 9 bases of the junction left unmatched. Germline CDR1 is GTSNPN and CDR2 is SVGIG (reference sequence). The CDR3 extends over 14 amino acids. Here the CDR3 reads CAWTPGQGLDTIYF. The CDR3 nucleotides are TGTGCCTGGACCCCGGGACAGGGATTGGACACCATATATTTT.

This clonotype was picked up many times. The chain recombines TRBV30 with TRBJ2-7; TRBD1 agrees at 9 bases. V dropped 2 bases and J dropped 3; count of bases not matched to a gene: 8. This CDR3 is built from 15 residues. Germline values: CDR1 GTSNPN, CDR2 SVGIG (reference sequence). This CDR3 reads CAWSISGQGGYEQYF. The DNA for the CDR3 is TGTGCCTGGAGTATATCGGGACAGGGTGGCTACGAGCAGTACTTC.

In its sample, this clonotype was seen many times. This CDR3 is CASSTRQGAGDYEQYF. The DNA of the CDR3 is TGTGCCAGCTCAACTCGACAGGGTGCGGGAGACTACGAGCAGTACTTC. The V call is TRBV18, the J call TRBJ2-7; D assignment may be TRBD1 or TRBD2 (7 bases each). From germline, CDR1 is KGHSH and CDR2 LQKENI. This CDR3 comprises 16 residues. Deletions cut 5 bases from V and 3 bases from J, with 20 bases between.

V gene TRBV15 combines with J gene TRBJ1-5, with D tentatively TRBD1 (5 bases). The CDR3 has 17 amino acids. Between the trimmed V and J ends, which lost 4 bases and 0 bases, there was a span of 16 bases. Germline V lookup: CDR1 LNHNV, CDR2 YYDKDF (reference sequence). The CDR3: CATSKEGRASSNQPQHF. The CDR3, as DNA: TGTGCCACCAGCAAGGAGGGCAGGGCATCTAGCAATCAGCCCCAGCATTTT.

This clonotype has a handful of counts. The V gene is TRBV27, the J gene TRBJ2-7; D call uncertain. This CDR3 comprises 15 residues. CDR1 is MNHEY and CDR2 is SMNVEV in the germline V gene (reference sequence). Trimming pared 2 bases from V and 1 base from J, leaving 12 bases between. The DNA of the CDR3 is TGTGCCAGCAGTTTAGCCAGACTGCCATCCTACGAGCAGTACTTC. Encoded protein: CASSLARLPSYEQYF.

This clonotype was counted at least ten times. The chain employs TRBV12-3 or TRBV12-4 and TRBJ2-5; D gene unclear. This CDR3 has 13 residues. With 6 bases removed from V and 7 bases from J, the gap between germline ends came to 15 bases. CDR3 nucleotides: TGTGCCAGCAGCCAGGTCACCCCGGGGACCCAGTACTTC. This gives the protein CASSQVTPGTQYF.